This T cell receptor beta chain was captured by sequencing in a study of control samples from healthy donors and cancer patients. This clone was recorded a few times. Profiled with immunoSEQ multiplex PCR; TCRdb holds only in-frame clones, not every one. Seen here are 350,000 to 450,000 clones, more than 80% observed once, and the top ten hold around 6.4%. This CDR3 has 13 residues. Germline CDR1 and CDR2: GTSNPN and SVGIG (reference sequence). V lost 1 base, J lost 11 bases, and 12 bases lay in between. The sequenced material came from PBMCs. The TCR was taken from a middle-aged man with head and neck cancer. V gene TRBV30 combines with J gene TRBJ1-6; a possible D gene is TRBD1 (6 bases). The CDR3 loop is CAWSGSGDTPLHF. The CDR3 coding sequence is TGTGCCTGGAGTGGCTCGGGGGACACACCCCTCCACTTT.